The source of this T cell receptor beta chain is a study of radiotherapy plus CTLA-4 blockade in lung cancer. Overall study findings and caveats: Among blood TCR repertoires after radiotherapy plus ipilimumab, tumor-derived clones expanded.

The CDR3 runs 16 residues. The germline V gene encodes CDR1 KGHSH and CDR2 LQKENI. The V gene end was trimmed by 3 bases and the J gene end by 1 base; junction bases not matched to a gene: 2. Details on this clone: Its antigen is unknown.

Here immunoSEQ multiplex PCR was the method, and the copy in TCRdb shows in-frame clones only, minus some. The data hold about 85,000 clones, with approximately 83% observed a single time. J is TRBJ2-1 and V is TRBV18; 11 nucleotides line up with TRBD2. This sequence was found in a human donor with non-small cell lung cancer who had a partial response to radiotherapy plus ipilimumab. This specimen was peripheral blood, taken from a patient treated with radiotherapy plus ipilimumab. CDR3 sequence: CASSPRTSGSYNEQFF. CDR3 bases: TGTGCCAGCTCACCTAGGACTAGCGGGTCCTACAATGAGCAGTTCTTC.